This TCR beta chain is from a study of early T cells in non-severe SARS-CoV-2 infection (dated by TCRdb to the early 2020s). About the study as a whole: Because TCR sequencing relied on bulk RNA taken from unsorted whole blood, pairing of alpha and beta chains was not possible. The study at large found these results: VDJdb matching was skewed toward anti-spike CD8 responses and likely underestimated virus-specific expansions by missing private and CD4 specificities.

Preparation of the library involved 5' RACE. The sequencer was a NextSeq 500. The TCR library protocol attached unique molecular identifiers to individual cDNA molecules to correct for sequencing error and PCR bias. Sequencing covered both TCR alpha and beta chains, and within each sample the abundances of alpha and beta sequences were tightly co-correlated. As for the original processing: Decombinator V4 was used to perform V gene, J gene and CDR3 annotation of TCR sequences. Expanded TCRs were defined as changing significantly between any two time points under a Poisson model with p below 0.0001. TCR abundances were normalised to the total number of TCRs sequenced per sample and were expressed as counts per million. TRAV1-2 paired with TRAJ12, TRAJ20 or TRAJ33 defined MAIT TCRs, while TRAV10 paired with TRAJ18 defined iNKT TCRs. VDJdb, accessed 1 November 2021, was searched for CMV, EBV and SARS-CoV-2 annotated TCRs, excluding TCRs annotated for multiple antigens. TCRdb handled the public reads itself, with Q25 trimming in fastp and clone calling in MiXCR, and kept productive beta chains. Rows with a matching CDR3 protein are joined into one entry that keeps the most common DNA and genes. It is TCRdb's table, rather than the study itself, that gives the V and J calls and clone size. The sample table holds tens of thousands of distinct CDR3 sequences, of which 7.7% were seen once. Around 3.4% of the sample is held by the ten biggest clonotypes.

This was a case-control study nested in a cohort of healthcare workers in London, UK, who had nasopharyngeal swab PCR tests and blood samples taken every week. Healthcare workers were recruited during the week of the UK lockdown, between 23 and 31 March 2020, and followed weekly for up to about 15 weeks. According to the germline V gene, CDR1 reads SGDLS and CDR2 reads YYNGEE. The CDR3 contains 17 residues, cysteine and phenylalanine counted. Only the CDR3 portion is preserved as DNA: 51 bases, with reading frame beginning at the first base. The junction shows trimming of 0 bases on V and 2 bases on J, and the gene matches do not reach 6 bases of it. With respect to this clonotype: What this receptor recognizes is not known. No much larger clone exists at a distance of one base, and base qualities are not known.

This clonotype was obtained from an adult who was a healthcare worker with PCR-confirmed SARS-CoV-2 infection or an uninfected control (not recorded which). Sequencing was performed on whole blood. Here the chain combines TRBV9 and TRBJ2-2, with 8 middle bases fitting TRBD2. The bases are TGTGCCAGCAGCGTAGGCCCCAGCGGGGGAAACACCGGGGAGCTGTTTTTT. Translated, it gives CASSVGPSGGNTGELFF.